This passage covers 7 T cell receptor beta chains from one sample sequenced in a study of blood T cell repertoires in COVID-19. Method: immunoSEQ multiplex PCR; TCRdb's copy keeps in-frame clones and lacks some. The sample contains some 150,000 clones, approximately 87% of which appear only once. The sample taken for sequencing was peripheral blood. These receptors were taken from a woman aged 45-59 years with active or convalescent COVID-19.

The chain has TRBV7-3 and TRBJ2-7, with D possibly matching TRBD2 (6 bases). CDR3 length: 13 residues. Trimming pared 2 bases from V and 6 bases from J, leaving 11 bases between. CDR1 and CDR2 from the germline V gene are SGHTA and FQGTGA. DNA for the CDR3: TGTGCCAGCAGCTTATCCCCGGGAGCCGAGCAGTACTTC. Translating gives CASSLSPGAEQYF.

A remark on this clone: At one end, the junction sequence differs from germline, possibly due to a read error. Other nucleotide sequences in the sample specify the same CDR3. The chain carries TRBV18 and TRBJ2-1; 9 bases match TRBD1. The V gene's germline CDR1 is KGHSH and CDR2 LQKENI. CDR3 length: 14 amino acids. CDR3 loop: CASSPQGAGNEQFF. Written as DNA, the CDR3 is TGTGCCAGCTCCCCACAGGGGGCCGGCAATGAGCAGTTCTTC.

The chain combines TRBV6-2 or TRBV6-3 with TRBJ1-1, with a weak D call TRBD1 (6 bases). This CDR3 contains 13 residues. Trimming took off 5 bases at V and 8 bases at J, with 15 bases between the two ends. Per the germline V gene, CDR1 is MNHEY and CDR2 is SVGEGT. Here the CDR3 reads CASSIYREGEAFF. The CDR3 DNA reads TGTGCCAGCAGTATTTACAGGGAAGGCGAAGCTTTCTTT.

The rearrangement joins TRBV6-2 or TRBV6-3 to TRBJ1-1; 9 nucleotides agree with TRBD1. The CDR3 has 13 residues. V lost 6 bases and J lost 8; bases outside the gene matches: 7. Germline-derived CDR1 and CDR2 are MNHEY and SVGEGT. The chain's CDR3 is CASSHGTGTEAFF. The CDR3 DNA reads TGTGCCAGCAGCCATGGGACAGGGACAGAAGCTTTCTTT.

The CDR3 region is CASSEYLTGDTGELFF. Here the CDR3 DNA reads TGTGCCAGCAGTGAATATTTAACAGGAGACACCGGGGAGCTGTTTTTT. The chain uses TRBV25-1 and TRBJ2-2; D perhaps matches TRBD1 (5 bases). CDR1 is MGHDK and CDR2 is SYGVNS in the germline V gene. V dropped 0 bases and J dropped 3 bases, with 11 bases sitting between them. The CDR3 runs 16 residues.

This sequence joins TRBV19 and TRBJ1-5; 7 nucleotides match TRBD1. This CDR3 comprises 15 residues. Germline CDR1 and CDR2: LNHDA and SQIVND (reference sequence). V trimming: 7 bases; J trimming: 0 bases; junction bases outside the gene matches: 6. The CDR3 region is CASIPNRGSNQPQHF. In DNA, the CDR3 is TGTGCCAGTATTCCTAACAGGGGTAGCAATCAGCCCCAGCATTTT.

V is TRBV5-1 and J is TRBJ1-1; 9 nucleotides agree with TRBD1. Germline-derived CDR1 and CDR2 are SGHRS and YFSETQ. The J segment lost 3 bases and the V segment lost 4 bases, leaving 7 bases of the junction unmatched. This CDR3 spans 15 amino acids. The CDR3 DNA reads TGCGCCAGCAGCACCGGACAGGGGAGGGACACTGAAGCTTTCTTT. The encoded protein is CASSTGQGRDTEAFF.